The rows below give T cell receptor beta chains drawn from one sample of a study of Ad26.COV2.S vaccination and SARS-CoV-2 variants. Sequencing was performed with immunoSEQ multiplex PCR; in TCRdb, only in-frame clones are kept and a portion is missing. The table has about 400,000 clones, about 91% seen once. The specimen comprised peripheral blood, sampled in a trial of Ad26.COV2.S vaccine versus placebo. These receptor sequences come from a person aged 18-60 years who received the Ad26.COV2.S COVID-19 vaccine or a placebo. Each CDR3 is given with its conserved first and last residue. Each record gives: J gene, V gene, clone size, D gene, CDR3 DNA, CDR3 protein. The D gene is left open where the match is weak. Clone size, where shown, is once, few, many, or a class for clones that have expanded.

>TRBJ2-7|TRBV5-6|.|.
TGTGCCAGCAGGGGGGCCCCAATCTACGAGCAGTACTTC
CASRGAPIYEQYF
>TRBJ2-1|TRBV27|.|.
TGTGCCAGCAGTTTAATAACCGGGTCCCCGATTAGAAGGGATGAGCAGTTCTTC
CASSLITGSPIRRDEQFF
>TRBJ1-5|TRBV28|.|.
TGTGCCAGCAGTAGGGACGGAGGAAATCAGCCCCAGCATTTT
CASSRDGGNQPQHF
>TRBJ2-7|TRBV9|.|.
TGTGCCAGCAGCCTAGAAGGTGGCGTTAACGAGCAGTACTTC
CASSLEGGVNEQYF
>TRBJ2-1|TRBV4-1|once|.
TGCGCCAGCAGCCAAGTCAATGAGCAGTTCTTC
CASSQVNEQFF
>TRBJ2-3|TRBV28|.|TRBD2
TGTGCCAGCAGTTCTAGCGGGAGGGTCACAGATACGCAGTATTTT
CASSSSGRVTDTQYF
>TRBJ2-1|TRBV27|.|.
TGTGCCAGCAGTCTCCCATACAATGAGCAGTTCTTC
CASSLPYNEQFF
>TRBJ1-2|TRBV5-1|once|.
TGCGCCAGCAGCTTAGACAGAGGCTATGGCTACACCTTC
CASSLDRGYGYTF
>TRBJ2-7|TRBV24-1|.|TRBD1
TGTGCCACCAGTCAGGGGGCCGACTACGAGCAGTACTTC
CATSQGADYEQYF
>TRBJ1-3|TRBV19|.|TRBD1
TGTGCCAGTAGTATGGACAGGTTCTCTGGAAACACCATATATTTT
CASSMDRFSGNTIYF
>TRBJ1-6|TRBV15|few|.
TGTGCCACCAGCCCGGGGGGGGAGCATAATTCACCCCTCCACTTT
CATSPGGEHNSPLHF
>TRBJ1-1|TRBV6-5|.|.
TGTGCCAGCACCCCTGTCAGGGCAAACACTGAAGCTTTCTTT
CASTPVRANTEAFF
>TRBJ2-7|TRBV2|.|TRBD1
TGTGCCAGCAGCCCCGGGACAGGGTCCTACGAGCAGTACTTC
CASSPGTGSYEQYF
>TRBJ1-1|TRBV4-1|.|.
TGCGCCAGCAAATCGAGTCAGGGAAGGAACACTGAAGCTTTCTTT
CASKSSQGRNTEAFF
>TRBJ2-7|TRBV6-2/TRBV6-3|.|TRBD1
TGTGCCAGCAGCTTCAGACAGGGGGCCGGGGAGCAGTACTTC
CASSFRQGAGEQYF
>TRBJ2-3|TRBV24-1|.|TRBD2
TGTGCCACCAGGCATAGCGGGAGAACAGATACGCAGTATTTT
CATRHSGRTDTQYF
>TRBJ2-2|TRBV5-1|.|TRBD1
TGCGCCAGCACCCCAGACAGGGTTGTCGGGGAGCTGTTTTTT
CASTPDRVVGELFF
>TRBJ2-2|TRBV19|.|.
TGTGCCAGTAGTAAGGGAACCGGGGAGCTGTTTTTT
CASSKGTGELFF
>TRBJ2-7|TRBV5-1|.|.
TGCGCCAGCAGCTTGGAGGGGGAGTGGCAAGAGCAGTACTTC
CASSLEGEWQEQYF
>TRBJ2-3|TRBV5-1|once|TRBD2
TGCGCCAGCAGTGAACAAGGACTAGCGGGAGGAGATACGCAGTATTTT
CASSEQGLAGGDTQYF
>TRBJ2-3|TRBV7-9|.|.
TGTGCCAGCGGGGTAAGCGGTACAGATACGCAGTATTTT
CASGVSGTDTQYF
>TRBJ2-7|TRBV5-4|.|TRBD2
TGTGCCAGCAGCTTGGATGGACTAGCGTCCTACGAGCAGTACTTC
CASSLDGLASYEQYF
>TRBJ1-6|TRBV5-4|.|TRBD1
TGTGCCAGCAGCGCCGCAGACAGGGGGAATTCACCCCTCCACTTT
CASSAADRGNSPLHF
>TRBJ2-7|TRBV5-6|once|TRBD2
TGTGCCAGCAGCTGGGGGGGTGCCGACTACGAGCAGTACTTC
CASSWGGADYEQYF
>TRBJ2-5|TRBV29-1|.|.
TGCAGCGTTGAAGATCGCAATAGCGGTCCCCCGGGGGAGACCCAGTACTTC
CSVEDRNSGPPGETQYF
>TRBJ2-5|TRBV7-7|.|TRBD2
TGTGCTAGCAGCTTAGGAGCGGGATCGGAGACCCAGTACTTC
CASSLGAGSETQYF
>TRBJ2-7|TRBV10-3|.|.
TGTGCCATCAGCCGGGAACCGAACTACGAGCAGTACTTC
CAISREPNYEQYF
>TRBJ1-5|TRBV9|.|TRBD1
TGTGCCAGCAGCCCCCAGGGGGGTGGTCAGCCCCAGCATTTT
CASSPQGGGQPQHF
>TRBJ2-7|TRBV7-9|.|.
TGTGCCAGCAGCCCCCGGGGGGCTTACGAGCAGTACTTC
CASSPRGAYEQYF
>TRBJ2-7|TRBV30|once|.
TGTGCCTGGAGCAATCAGGGGCCCTACGAGCAGTACTTC
CAWSNQGPYEQYF
>TRBJ2-3|TRBV11-3|.|TRBD2
TGTGCCAGCAGCTTAGTACTAGCGGGAGGCAGGCATACGCAGTATTTT
CASSLVLAGGRHTQYF
>TRBJ2-3|TRBV30|once|TRBD2
TGTGCCGGGGGGGAAGGGACAGATACGCAGTATTTT
CAGGEGTDTQYF
>TRBJ2-5|TRBV11-2|.|.
TGTGCCAGCAGCTTAGAACTAGGGGGGACCCAGTACTTC
CASSLELGGTQYF
>TRBJ1-6|TRBV30|.|.
TGTGCCTGGAGTATGGGCAGGGATAATTCACCCCTCCACTTT
CAWSMGRDNSPLHF
>TRBJ2-7|TRBV28|.|TRBD1
TGTGCCAGCAGTTTCACCCGGGACAGCAAGCAGTACTTC
CASSFTRDSKQYF
>TRBJ2-7|TRBV5-6|once|.
TGTGCCAGCAGCTTCCAGGGTTCCAACGAGCAGTACTTC
CASSFQGSNEQYF
>TRBJ2-7|TRBV6-2/TRBV6-3|.|.
TGTGCCAGCAGTTTCTCCCCGGACTTATCCTACGAGCAGTACTTC
CASSFSPDLSYEQYF
>TRBJ2-1|TRBV4-1|.|.
TGCGCCAGCAGCCAAGATCAGAGGTACATCAGGGAGCAGTTCTTC
CASSQDQRYIREQFF
>TRBJ1-6|TRBV2|.|TRBD1
TGTGCCAGCAGTGGGGACAGCGACAATTCACCCCTCCACTTT
CASSGDSDNSPLHF
>TRBJ2-7|TRBV7-2|.|TRBD2
TGTGCCAGCAGATTGACCGGGACTAGCGTTTCCGAGCAGTACTTC
CASRLTGTSVSEQYF